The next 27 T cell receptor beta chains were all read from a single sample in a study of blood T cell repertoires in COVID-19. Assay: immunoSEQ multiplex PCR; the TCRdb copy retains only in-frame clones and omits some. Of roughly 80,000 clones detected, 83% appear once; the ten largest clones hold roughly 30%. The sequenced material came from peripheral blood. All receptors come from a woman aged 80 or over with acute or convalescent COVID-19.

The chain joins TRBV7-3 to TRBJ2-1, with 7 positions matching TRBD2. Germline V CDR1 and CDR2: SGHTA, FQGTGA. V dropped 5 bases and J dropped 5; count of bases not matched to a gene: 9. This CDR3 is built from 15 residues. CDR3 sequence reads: CASSEPGTNHNEQFF. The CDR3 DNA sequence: TGTGCCAGCAGCGAACCCGGGACTAACCACAATGAGCAGTTCTTC.

The CDR3, as DNA: TGCGCCAGCAGCTTGGGGCAGGCTTACTCTGAAGCTTTCTTT. This codes for CASSLGQAYSEAFF. V and J are TRBV5-1 and TRBJ1-1, with unresolved D. CDR3 length: 14 residues. Trimming took off 0 bases at V and 6 bases at J, with 12 bases between the two ends. Germline V gene lookup returns CDR1 SGHRS and CDR2 YFSETQ.

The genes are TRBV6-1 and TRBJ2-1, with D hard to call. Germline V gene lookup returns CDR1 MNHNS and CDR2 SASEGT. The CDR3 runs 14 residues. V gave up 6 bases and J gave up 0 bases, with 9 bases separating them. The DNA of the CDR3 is TGTGCCAGCAGCCCCCCGTTCTCCTACAATGAGCAGTTCTTC. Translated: CASSPPFSYNEQFF.

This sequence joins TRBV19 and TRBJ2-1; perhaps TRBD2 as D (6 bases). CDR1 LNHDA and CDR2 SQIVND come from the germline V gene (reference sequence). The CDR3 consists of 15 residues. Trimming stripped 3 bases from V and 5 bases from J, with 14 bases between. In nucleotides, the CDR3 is TGTGCCAGTAGTATTTCCCGGGAGAGTAACAATGAGCAGTTCTTC. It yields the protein CASSISRESNNEQFF.

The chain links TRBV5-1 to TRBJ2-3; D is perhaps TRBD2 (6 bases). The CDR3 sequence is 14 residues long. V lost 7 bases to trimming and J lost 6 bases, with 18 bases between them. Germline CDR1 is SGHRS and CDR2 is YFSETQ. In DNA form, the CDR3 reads TGCGCCAGCCAACCCCTAACGGGAGCTGATACGCAGTATTTT. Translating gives CASQPLTGADTQYF.

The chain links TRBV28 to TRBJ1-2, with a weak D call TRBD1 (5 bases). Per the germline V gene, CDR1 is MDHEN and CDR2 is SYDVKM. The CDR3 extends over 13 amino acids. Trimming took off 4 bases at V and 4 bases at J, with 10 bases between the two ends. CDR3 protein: CASSWGGVYGYTF. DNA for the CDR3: TGTGCCAGCAGTTGGGGCGGGGTCTATGGCTACACCTTC.

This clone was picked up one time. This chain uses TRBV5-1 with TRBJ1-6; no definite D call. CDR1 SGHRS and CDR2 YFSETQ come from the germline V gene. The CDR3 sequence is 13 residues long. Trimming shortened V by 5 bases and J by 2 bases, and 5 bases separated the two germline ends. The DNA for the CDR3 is TGCGCCAGCAGGGCACCCTATAATTCACCCCTCCACTTT. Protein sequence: CASRAPYNSPLHF.

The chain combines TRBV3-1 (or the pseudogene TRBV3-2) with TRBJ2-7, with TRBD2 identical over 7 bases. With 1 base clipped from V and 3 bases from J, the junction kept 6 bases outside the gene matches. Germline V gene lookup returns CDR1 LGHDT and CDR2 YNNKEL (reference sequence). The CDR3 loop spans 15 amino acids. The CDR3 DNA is TGTGCCAGCAGCCAAGGCCCGGGAGGAGGCTACGAGCAGTACTTC. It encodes CASSQGPGGGYEQYF.

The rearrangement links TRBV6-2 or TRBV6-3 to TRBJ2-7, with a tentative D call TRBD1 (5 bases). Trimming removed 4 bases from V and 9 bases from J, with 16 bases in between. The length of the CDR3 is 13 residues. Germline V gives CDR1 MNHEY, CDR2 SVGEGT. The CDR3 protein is CASSWGPPSGQYF. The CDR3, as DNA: TGTGCCAGCAGTTGGGGCCCACCGTCTGGGCAGTACTTC.

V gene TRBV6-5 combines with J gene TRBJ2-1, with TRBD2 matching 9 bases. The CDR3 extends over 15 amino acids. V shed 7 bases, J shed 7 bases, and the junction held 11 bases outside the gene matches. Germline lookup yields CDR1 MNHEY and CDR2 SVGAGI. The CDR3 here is CASTPGLAGPNEQFF. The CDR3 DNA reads TGTGCCAGCACCCCCGGGCTAGCGGGACCAAATGAGCAGTTCTTC.

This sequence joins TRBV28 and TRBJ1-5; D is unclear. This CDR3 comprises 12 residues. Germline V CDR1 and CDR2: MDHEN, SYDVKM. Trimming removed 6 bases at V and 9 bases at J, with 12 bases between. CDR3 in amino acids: CASSVLLLPQHF. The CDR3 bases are TGTGCCAGCAGCGTCTTACTTCTGCCCCAGCATTTT.

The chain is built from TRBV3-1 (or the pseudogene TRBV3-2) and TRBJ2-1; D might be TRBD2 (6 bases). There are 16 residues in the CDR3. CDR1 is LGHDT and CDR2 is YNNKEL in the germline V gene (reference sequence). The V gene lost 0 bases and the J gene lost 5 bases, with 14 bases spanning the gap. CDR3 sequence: CASSQDWGTGHNEQFF. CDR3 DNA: TGTGCCAGCAGCCAAGATTGGGGGACTGGTCACAATGAGCAGTTCTTC.

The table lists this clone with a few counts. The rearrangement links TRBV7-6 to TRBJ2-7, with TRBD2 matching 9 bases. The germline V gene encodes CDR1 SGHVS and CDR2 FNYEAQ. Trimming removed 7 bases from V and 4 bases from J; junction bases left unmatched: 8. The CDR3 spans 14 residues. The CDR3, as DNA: TGTGCCAGCACCGCGGGGGGGGATCTGTACGAGCAGTACTTC. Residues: CASTAGGDLYEQYF.

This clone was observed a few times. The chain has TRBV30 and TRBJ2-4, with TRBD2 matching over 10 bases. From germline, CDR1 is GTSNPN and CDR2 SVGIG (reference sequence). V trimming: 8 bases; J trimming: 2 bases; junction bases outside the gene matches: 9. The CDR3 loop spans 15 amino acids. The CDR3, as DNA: TGTGCCCCGGAGGGACTAGCGAGTCCCAAAAACATTCAGTACTTC. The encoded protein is CAPEGLASPKNIQYF.

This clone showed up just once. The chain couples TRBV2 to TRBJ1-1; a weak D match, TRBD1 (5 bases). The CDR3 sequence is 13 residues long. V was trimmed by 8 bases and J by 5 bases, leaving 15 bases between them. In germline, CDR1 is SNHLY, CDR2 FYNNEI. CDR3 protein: CASCGGRGTEAFF. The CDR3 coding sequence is TGTGCCAGCTGCGGGGGTAGAGGAACTGAAGCTTTCTTT. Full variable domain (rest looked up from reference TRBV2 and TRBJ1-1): EPEVTQTPSHQVTQMGQEVILRCVPISNHLYFYWYRQILGQKVEFLVSFYNNEISEKSEIFDDQFSVERPDGSNFTLKIRSTKLEDSAMYFCASCGGRGTEAFFGQGTRLTVV.

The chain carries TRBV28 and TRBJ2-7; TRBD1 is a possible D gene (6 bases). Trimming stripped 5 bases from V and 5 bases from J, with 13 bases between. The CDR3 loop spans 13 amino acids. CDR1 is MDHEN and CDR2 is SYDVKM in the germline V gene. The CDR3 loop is CASSARGLHEQYF. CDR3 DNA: TGTGCCAGCAGTGCTAGGGGGTTACACGAGCAGTACTTC.

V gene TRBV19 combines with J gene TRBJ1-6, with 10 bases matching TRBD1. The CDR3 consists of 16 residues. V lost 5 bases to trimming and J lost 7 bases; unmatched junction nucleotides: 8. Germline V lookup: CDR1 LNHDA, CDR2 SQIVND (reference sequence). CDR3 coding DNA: TGTGCCAGTAGTCCTCCACCGGGACAGGGGAATTCACCCCTCCACTTT. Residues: CASSPPPGQGNSPLHF.

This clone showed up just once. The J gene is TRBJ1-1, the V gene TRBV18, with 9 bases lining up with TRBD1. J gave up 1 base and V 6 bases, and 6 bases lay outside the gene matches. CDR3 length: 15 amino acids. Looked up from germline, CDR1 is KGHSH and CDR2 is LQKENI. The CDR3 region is CASSPGTGRNTEAFF. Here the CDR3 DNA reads TGTGCCAGCTCCCCCGGGACAGGGCGGAACACTGAAGCTTTCTTT.

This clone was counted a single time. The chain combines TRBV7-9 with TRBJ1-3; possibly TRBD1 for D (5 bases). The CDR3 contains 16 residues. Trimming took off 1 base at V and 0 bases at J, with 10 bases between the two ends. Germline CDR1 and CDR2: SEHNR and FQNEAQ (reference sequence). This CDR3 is CASSLGDLSSGNTIYF. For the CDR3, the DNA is TGTGCCAGCAGCTTAGGGGACTTAAGCTCTGGAAACACCATATATTTT.

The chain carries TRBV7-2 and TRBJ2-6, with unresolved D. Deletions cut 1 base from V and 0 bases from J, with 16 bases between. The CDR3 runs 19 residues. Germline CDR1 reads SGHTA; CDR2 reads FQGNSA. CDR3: CASSLGVSPILSGANVLTF. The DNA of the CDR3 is TGTGCCAGCAGCTTAGGGGTTAGCCCCATCCTCTCTGGGGCCAACGTCCTGACTTTC.

DNA for the CDR3: TGTGCTAGTGGTTTACCCGGGGGATTGCCGTACTTC. Its protein product is CASGLPGGLPYF. The chain carries TRBV12-5 and TRBJ2-7; possibly TRBD2 for D (6 bases). The germline V gene encodes CDR1 LGHNT and CDR2 FRNRAP. Trimming removed 3 bases at V and 12 bases at J, with 15 bases between. The CDR3 runs 12 residues.

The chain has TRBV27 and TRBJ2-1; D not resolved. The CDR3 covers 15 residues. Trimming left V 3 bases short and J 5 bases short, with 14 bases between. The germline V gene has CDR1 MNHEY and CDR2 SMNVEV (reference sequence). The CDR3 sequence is CASSFTRFTHNEQFF. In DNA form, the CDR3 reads TGTGCCAGCAGTTTCACGCGGTTTACCCACAATGAGCAGTTCTTC.

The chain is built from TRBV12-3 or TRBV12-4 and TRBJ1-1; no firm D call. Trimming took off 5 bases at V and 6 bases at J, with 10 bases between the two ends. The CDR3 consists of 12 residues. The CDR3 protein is CASSRGDSEAFF. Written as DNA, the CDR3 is TGTGCCAGCAGTCGGGGTGATTCTGAAGCTTTCTTT.

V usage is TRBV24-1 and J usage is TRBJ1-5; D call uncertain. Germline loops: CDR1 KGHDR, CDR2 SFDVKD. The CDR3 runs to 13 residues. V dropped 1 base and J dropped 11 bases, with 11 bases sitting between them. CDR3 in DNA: TGTGCCACCAGTGATTTTGAGGGCGAAGCCCAGCATTTT. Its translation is CATSDFEGEAQHF.

CDR3 sequence (DNA): TGCAGCGTTGGGACTAGCGCCCGCACAGATACGCAGTATTTT. Translating it yields CSVGTSARTDTQYF. The chain employs TRBV29-1 and TRBJ2-3, with 9 nucleotides matching TRBD2. The CDR3 loop spans 14 amino acids. The germline V gene encodes CDR1 SQVTM and CDR2 ANQGSEA. V shed 4 bases and J 1 base; nucleotides not matched to a gene: 3.

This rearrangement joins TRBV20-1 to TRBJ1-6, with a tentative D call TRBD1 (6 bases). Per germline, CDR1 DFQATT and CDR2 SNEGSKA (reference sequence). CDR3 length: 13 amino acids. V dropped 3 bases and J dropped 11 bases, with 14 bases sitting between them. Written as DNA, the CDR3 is TGCAGTGCTAGTAGAGCAGGGGAGACACCCCTCCACTTT. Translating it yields CSASRAGETPLHF.

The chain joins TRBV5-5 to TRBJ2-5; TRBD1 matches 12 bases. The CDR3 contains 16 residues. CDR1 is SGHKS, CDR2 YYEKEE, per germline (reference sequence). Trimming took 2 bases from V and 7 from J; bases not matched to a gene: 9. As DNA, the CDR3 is TGTGCCAGCAGCTTCAAGGGACAGGGGGCGAGGGGGACCCAGTACTTC. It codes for CASSFKGQGARGTQYF.